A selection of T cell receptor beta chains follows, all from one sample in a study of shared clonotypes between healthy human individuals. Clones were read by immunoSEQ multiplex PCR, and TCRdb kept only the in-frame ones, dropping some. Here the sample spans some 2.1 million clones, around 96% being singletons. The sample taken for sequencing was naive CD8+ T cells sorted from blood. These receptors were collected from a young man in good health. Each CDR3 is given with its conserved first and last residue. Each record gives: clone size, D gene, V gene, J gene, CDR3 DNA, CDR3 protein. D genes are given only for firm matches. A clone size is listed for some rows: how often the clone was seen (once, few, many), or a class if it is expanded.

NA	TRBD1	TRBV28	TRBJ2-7	TGTGCCAGCAGTCTCCGGGACAGGGGGCACGAGCAGTACTTC	CASSLRDRGHEQYF
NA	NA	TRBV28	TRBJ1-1	TGTGCCAGCAGTTTAGGCATCCCCATGAACACTGAAGCTTTCTTT	CASSLGIPMNTEAFF
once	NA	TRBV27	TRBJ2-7	TGTGCCAGCAGTCCCTACGAGGACGTAAACTACGAGCAGTACTTC	CASSPYEDVNYEQYF
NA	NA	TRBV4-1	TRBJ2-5	TGCGCCAGCAGCCAAGATGCCGAGGAAGAGACCCAGTACTTC	CASSQDAEEETQYF
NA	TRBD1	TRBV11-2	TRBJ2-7	TGTGCCAGCAGCCCAGACAGGGATGGCTACGAGCAGTACTTC	CASSPDRDGYEQYF
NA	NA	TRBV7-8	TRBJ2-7	TGTGCCAGCAGCTTAGTTGGAGACGAGCAGTACTTC	CASSLVGDEQYF
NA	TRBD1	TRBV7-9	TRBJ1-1	TGTGCCAGCAGTCAGGGGGCGCGGGACACTGAAGCTTTCTTT	CASSQGARDTEAFF
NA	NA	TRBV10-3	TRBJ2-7	TGTGCCACATTGGGGGTTGGTTACTCCTACGAGCAGTACTTC	CATLGVGYSYEQYF
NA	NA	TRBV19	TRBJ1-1	TGTGCCAGTAGTATAGGAGGGGGTGAGAACACTGAAGCTTTCTTT	CASSIGGGENTEAFF
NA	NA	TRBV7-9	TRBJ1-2	TGTGCCAGCAGCTCCCCACTCTTGGCGGATGGCTACACCTTC	CASSSPLLADGYTF
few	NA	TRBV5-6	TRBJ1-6	TGTGCCAGCAGCGTGGGGAATTCACCCCTCCACTTT	CASSVGNSPLHF
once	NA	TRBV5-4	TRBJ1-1	TGTGCCAGCCGCCCCACCACAGGGTTAGGTGAAGCTTTCTTT	CASRPTTGLGEAFF
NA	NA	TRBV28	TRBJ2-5	TGTGCCAGCAGTTCCCCACAGGGAGCCCAAGAGACCCAGTACTTC	CASSSPQGAQETQYF
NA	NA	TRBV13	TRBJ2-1	TGTGCCAGCAGCTTGAACCGATACAATGAGCAGTTCTTC	CASSLNRYNEQFF
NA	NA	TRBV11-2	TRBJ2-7	TGTGCCAGCAGCTTAGTTCCGGACAGCTCCTACGAGCAGTACTTC	CASSLVPDSSYEQYF